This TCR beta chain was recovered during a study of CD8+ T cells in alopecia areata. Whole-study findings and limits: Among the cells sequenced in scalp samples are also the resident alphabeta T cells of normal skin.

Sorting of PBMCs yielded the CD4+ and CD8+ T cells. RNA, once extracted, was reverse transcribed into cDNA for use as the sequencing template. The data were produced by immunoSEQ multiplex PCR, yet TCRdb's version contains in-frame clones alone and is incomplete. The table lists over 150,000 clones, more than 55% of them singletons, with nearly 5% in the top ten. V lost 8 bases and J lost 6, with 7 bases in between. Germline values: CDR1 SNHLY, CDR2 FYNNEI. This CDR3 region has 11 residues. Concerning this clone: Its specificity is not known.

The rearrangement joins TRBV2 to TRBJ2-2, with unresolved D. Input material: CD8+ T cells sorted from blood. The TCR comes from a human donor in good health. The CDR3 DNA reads TGTGCCAGCCTAGACTCCGGGGAGCTGTTTTTT. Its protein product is CASLDSGELFF.